This T cell receptor beta chain was obtained from a study of early T cells in non-severe SARS-CoV-2 infection. As for the study in general: Sequenced bulk RNA came from whole blood that was unsorted, and chains were unpaired.

The CDR3 totals 12 residues. With 7 bases clipped from V and 8 bases from J, the junction kept 7 bases outside the gene matches. Germline lookup yields CDR1 MNHNS and CDR2 SASEGT. Comment on this clonotype: Its target is not known.

Individual cDNA molecules were tagged with unique molecular identifiers. TCRdb reprocessed the 5' RACE reads via MiXCR and lists one record per CDR3 protein. The sample shows 75,000 to 80,000 distinct CDR3 sequences, about 11% of them seen only once. Study-wide points: CD4 and private specificities were missed by VDJdb matching, which favored anti-spike CD8 responses.

V gene TRBV6-1 combines with J gene TRBJ1-2, with 7 bases that match TRBD1. Sequencing used whole blood, obtained at baseline. This TCR derives from an adult who was a healthcare worker with PCR-confirmed SARS-CoV-2 infection or an uninfected control (not recorded which). CDR3 in amino acids: CASIEGGLGYTF. The CDR3 DNA reads TGTGCCAGCATAGAAGGGGGCCTCGGCTACACCTTC.